This TCR beta chain was observed in a study of blood T cell repertoires in COVID-19. Study-wide background: The study drew acute and convalescent COVID-19 samples from the United States, Italy and Spain. T cells, B-cell-depleted T cells, or PBMCs supplied cDNA or gDNA.

Under the authors' procedure: Amplifying reference gene primers gave estimates of nucleated cell counts. This table comes from immunoSEQ multiplex PCR, and its TCRdb copy is limited to in-frame clones, with some not included. That table is the source of V, J and clone size, and D and trimming were worked out from the DNA. The sample lists about 150,000 clones, approximately 90% occurring once. CDR3 length equals 15 residues. CDR1 is LGHNA, CDR2 YNFKEQ, per germline. Trimming took 4 bases from V and 5 from J; bases not matched to a gene: 2. Participant-given clinical history determined each cohort assignment.

The clonotype originates from a woman between 35 and 50 years old who had been exposed to COVID-19. Sequenced input: PBMCs or T cells enriched from blood (not recorded which). The chain combines TRBV4-2 with TRBJ2-1; TRBD2 aligns across 13 bases. CDR3 DNA: TGTGCCAGCAGCCCGGGGACTAGCGGGGACAATGAGCAGTTCTTC. Translated, it gives CASSPGTSGDNEQFF.